This T cell receptor beta chain stems from a study of liver allograft versus peripheral blood T cells (TCRdb year 2020). At the level of the whole study: T cell receptor repertoires present within transplanted livers were compared with repertoires in the peripheral blood of liver transplant recipients.

The listed sequencing device is Illumina MiSeq. Clones were called with MiXCR by TCRdb after fastp trimmed the public reads at Q25, and only in-frame beta chains were retained. One record per CDR3 amino acid sequence lists the most common genes and DNA. The sample table holds some 3,500 distinct CDR3 sequences, of which roughly 15% were seen once. The ten top clones hold 2.5% to 3.5% of the sample. This clonotype is termed medium-sized (0.01 to 0.1%). This clone's antigen is unknown. Base qualities are missing; no much larger clone stands one base away. Paper-wide results and their limitations: According to the report, the T cell receptor repertoires detected in peripheral blood were different from the repertoires found inside liver allografts.

From the cysteine up to the phenylalanine, the CDR3 has a length of 15 residues. Just the 45-base CDR3 DNA is kept, in frame starting at base 1. V and J are truncated by 5 bases and 5 bases respectively, leaving an intervening sequence of 15 bases. CDR1 and CDR2 (KGHDR, SFDVKD) derive from the germline V gene. This TCR was recovered from a human patient who had a liver transplant. Following a transplant, some T lymphocytes may have been derived from the graft donor. The rearrangement joined TRBV24-1 to TRBJ2-1, with TRBD2 as a weak D call on 5 bases. The encoded CDR3 is CATSVRGDANNEQFF. At the DNA level, the sequence is TGTGCCACCAGTGTTCGGGGAGACGCGAACAATGAGCAGTTCTTC.